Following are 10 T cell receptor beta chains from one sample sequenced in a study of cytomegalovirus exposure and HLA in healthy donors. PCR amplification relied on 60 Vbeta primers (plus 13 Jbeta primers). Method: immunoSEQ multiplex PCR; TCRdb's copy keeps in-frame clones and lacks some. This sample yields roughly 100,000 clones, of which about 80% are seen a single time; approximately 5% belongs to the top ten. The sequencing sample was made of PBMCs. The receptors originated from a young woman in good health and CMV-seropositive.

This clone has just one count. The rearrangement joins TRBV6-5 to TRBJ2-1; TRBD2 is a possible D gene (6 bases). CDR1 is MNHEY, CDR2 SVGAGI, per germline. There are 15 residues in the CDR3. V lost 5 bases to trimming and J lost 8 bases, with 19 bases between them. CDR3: CASSRLGGTMDEQFF. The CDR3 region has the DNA TGTGCCAGCAGTCGCCTCGGAGGGACGATGGATGAGCAGTTCTTC.

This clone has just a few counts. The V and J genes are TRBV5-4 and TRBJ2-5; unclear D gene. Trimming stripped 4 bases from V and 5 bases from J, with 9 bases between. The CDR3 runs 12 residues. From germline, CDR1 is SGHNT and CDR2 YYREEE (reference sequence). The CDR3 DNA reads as TGTGCCAGCAGCGGCAAGTCGGAGACCCAGTACTTC. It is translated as CASSGKSETQYF.

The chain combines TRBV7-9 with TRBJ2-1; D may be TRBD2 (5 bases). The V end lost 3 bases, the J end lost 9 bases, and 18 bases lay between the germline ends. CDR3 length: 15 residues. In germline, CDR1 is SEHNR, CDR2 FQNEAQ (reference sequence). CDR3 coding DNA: TGTGCCAGCAGCTTTCCTCGGGGAATTATGGGTGAGCAGTTCTTC. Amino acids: CASSFPRGIMGEQFF. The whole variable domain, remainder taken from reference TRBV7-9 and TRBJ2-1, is DTGVSQNPRHKITKRGQNVTFRCDPISEHNRLYWYRQTLGQGPEFLTYFQNEAQLEKSRLLSDRFSAERPKGSFSTLEIQRTEQGDSAMYLCASSFPRGIMGEQFFGPGTRLTVL.

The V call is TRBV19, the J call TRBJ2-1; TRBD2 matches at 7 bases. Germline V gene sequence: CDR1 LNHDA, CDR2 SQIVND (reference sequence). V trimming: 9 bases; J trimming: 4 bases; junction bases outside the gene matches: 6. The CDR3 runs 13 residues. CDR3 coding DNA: TGTGCCAGCAGCAGCGGGAAGTACAATGAGCAGTTCTTC. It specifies CASSSGKYNEQFF.

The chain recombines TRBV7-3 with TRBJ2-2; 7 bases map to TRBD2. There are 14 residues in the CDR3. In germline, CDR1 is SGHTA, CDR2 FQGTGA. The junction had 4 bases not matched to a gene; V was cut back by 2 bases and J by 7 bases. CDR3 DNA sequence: TGTGCCAGCAGCTTAGGCGGGAGCGTCGGGGAGCTGTTTTTT. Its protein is CASSLGGSVGELFF.

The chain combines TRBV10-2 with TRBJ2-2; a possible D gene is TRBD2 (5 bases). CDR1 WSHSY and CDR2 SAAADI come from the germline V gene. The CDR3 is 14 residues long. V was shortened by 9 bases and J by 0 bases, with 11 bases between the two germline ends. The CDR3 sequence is CASFGLANTGELFF. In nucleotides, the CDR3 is TGCGCCAGTTTCGGACTGGCGAACACCGGGGAGCTGTTTTTT.

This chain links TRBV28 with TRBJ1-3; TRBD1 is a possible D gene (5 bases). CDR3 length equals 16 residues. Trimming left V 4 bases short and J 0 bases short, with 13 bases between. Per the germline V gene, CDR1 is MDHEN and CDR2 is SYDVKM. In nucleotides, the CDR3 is TGTGCCAGCAGTTCTAAGGGACTGACCTCTGGAAACACCATATATTTT. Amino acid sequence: CASSSKGLTSGNTIYF.

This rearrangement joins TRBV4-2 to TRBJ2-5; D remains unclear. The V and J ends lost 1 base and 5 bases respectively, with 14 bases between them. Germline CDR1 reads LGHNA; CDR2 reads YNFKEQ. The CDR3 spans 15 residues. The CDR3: CASSQVALPRETQYF. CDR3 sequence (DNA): TGTGCCAGCAGCCAAGTGGCCCTCCCGAGGGAGACCCAGTACTTC.

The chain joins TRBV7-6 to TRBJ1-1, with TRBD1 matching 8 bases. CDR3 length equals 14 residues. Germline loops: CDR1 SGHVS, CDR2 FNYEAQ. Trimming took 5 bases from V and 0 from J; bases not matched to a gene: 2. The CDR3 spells CASSPGGLNTEAFF. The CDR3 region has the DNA TGTGCCAGCAGCCCAGGGGGCTTGAACACTGAAGCTTTCTTT.

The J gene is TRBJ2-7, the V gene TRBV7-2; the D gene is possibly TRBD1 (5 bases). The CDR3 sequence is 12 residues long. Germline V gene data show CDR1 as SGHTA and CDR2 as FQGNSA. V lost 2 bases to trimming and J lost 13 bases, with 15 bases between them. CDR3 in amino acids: CASSLQGRAPYF. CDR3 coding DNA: TGTGCCAGCAGCTTACAGGGTAGGGCACCTTACTTC.